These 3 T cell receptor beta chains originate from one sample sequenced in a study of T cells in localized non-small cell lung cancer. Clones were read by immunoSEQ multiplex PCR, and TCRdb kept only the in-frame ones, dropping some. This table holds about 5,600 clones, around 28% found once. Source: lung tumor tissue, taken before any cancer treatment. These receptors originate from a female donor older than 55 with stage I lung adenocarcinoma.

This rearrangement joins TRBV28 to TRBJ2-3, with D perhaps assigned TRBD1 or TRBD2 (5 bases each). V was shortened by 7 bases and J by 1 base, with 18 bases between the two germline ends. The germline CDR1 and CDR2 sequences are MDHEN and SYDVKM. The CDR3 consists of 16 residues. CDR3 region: CASTNWGRRGTDTQYF. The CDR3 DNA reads TGTGCCAGCACCAATTGGGGGAGACGGGGCACAGATACGCAGTATTTT.

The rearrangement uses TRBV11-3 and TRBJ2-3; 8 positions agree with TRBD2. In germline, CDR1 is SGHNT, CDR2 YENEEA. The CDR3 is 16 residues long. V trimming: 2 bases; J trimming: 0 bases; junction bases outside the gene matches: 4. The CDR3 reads CASSLSLAGSTDTQYF. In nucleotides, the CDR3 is TGTGCCAGCAGCTTATCCCTAGCGGGTAGCACAGATACGCAGTATTTT.

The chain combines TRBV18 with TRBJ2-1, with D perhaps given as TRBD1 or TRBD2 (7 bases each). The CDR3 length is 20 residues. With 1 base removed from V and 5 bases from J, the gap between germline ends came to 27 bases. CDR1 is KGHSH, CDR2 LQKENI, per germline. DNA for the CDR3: TGTGCCAGCTCACCACGCCGAACAGGGGTGAGCGCTAGCGGACACAATGAGCAGTTCTTC. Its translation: CASSPRRTGVSASGHNEQFF.